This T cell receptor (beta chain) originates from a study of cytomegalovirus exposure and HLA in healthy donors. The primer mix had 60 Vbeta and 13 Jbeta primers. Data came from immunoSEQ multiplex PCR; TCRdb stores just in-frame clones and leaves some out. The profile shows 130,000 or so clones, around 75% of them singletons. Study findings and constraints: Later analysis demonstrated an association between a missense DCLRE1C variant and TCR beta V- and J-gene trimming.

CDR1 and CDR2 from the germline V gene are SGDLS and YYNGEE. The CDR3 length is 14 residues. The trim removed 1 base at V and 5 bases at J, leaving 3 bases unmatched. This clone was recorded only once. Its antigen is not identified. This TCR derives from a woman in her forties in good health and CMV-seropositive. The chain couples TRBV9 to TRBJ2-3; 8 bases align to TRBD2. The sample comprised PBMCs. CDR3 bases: TGTGCCAGCAGCGTAAGGCGGGAGGAAGATACGCAGTATTTT. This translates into CASSVRREEDTQYF.